What follows describes a single T cell receptor beta chain. Its antigen is unidentified. The V gene's germline CDR1 is SGHNT and CDR2 YYREEE (reference sequence). V lost 0 bases, J lost 7 bases, and 3 bases stayed unmatched. The CDR3 totals 14 residues. Sequencing was performed with immunoSEQ multiplex PCR; in TCRdb, only in-frame clones are kept and a portion is missing. The top ten hold roughly 0.099% of the sample, which has tens of thousands of clones, roughly 90% seen once. The data were obtained in a study of graft-versus-host responses after intestinal transplantation. Background on the study: Recipients uniformly received anti-thymocyte globulin induction, followed by tacrolimus and steroids for 2 to 4 years. Overall study findings and caveats: Declines in HvG clones occurring early post-transplant were associated with peak circulating GvH clone levels.

This TCR was recovered from a human donor who received an intestinal transplant. The rearrangement joins TRBV5-4 to TRBJ1-2; 10 nucleotides match TRBD1. The source was unstimulated CD4+ T cells sorted from spleen or lymph node cells, collected before intestinal transplant. The CDR3 DNA reads as TGTGCCAGCAGCTTGGGACAGGGGGCTAGTGGCTACACCTTC. This sequence encodes CASSLGQGASGYTF.